This record looks at one TCR beta chain sequence and its context. TCRdb re-derived calls from the RT-PCR reads in MiXCR, one entry per CDR3 protein. The sample has about 34,000 distinct CDR3 sequences; less than 70% are singletons. The data stem from a study of yellow fever vaccine responses in identical twins. The CDR3 has 16 amino acids. J lost 1 base, V lost 2 bases, and 3 bases had no gene match. The germline CDR1 and CDR2 sequences are SGHTA and FQGNSA. The sequence was obtained from a woman younger than 30 who received the yellow fever vaccine. Here the sequenced sample was T cells from blood (PBMCs), unsorted or a sorted subset (not recorded which), taken before or after yellow fever vaccination (not recorded which). The chain employs TRBV7-2 and TRBJ2-1; 9 bases are a match to TRBD2. The CDR3 sequence: CASSLWLAGSYNEQFF. The CDR3 DNA is TGTGCCAGCAGCTTATGGCTAGCGGGGTCCTACAATGAGCAGTTCTTC.